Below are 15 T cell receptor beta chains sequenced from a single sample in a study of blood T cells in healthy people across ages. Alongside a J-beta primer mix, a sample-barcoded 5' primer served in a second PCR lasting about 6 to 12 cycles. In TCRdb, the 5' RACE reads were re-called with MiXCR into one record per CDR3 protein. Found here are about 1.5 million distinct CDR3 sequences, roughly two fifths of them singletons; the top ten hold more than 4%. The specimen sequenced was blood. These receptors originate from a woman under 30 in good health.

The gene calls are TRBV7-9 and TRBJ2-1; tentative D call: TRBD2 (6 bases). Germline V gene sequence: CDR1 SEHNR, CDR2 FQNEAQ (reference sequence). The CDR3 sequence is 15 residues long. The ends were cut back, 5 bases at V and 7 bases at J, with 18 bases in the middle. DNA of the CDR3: TGTGCCAGCAGCCTCCCCGGATTGGAGGGGAATGAGCAGTTCTTC. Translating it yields CASSLPGLEGNEQFF.

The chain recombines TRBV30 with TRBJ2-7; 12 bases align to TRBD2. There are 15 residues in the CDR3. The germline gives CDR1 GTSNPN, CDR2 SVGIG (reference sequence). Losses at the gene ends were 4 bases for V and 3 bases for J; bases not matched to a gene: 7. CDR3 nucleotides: TGTGCCTGGACCCCCGGACTAGCGGGGTTCTACGAGCAGTACTTC. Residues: CAWTPGLAGFYEQYF.

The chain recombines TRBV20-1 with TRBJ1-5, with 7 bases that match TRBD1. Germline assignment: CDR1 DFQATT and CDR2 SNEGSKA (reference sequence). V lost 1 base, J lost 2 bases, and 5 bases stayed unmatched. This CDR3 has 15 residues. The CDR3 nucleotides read TGCAGTGCTAGAGGGACAGGTTATGGCAATCAGCCCCAGCATTTT. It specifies CSARGTGYGNQPQHF.

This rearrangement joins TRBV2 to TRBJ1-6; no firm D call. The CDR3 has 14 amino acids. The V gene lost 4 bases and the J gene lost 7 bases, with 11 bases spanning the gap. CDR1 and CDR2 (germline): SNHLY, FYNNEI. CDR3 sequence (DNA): TGTGCCAGCAGTGCTTCTCTGGGGAATTCACCCCTCCACTTT. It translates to CASSASLGNSPLHF.

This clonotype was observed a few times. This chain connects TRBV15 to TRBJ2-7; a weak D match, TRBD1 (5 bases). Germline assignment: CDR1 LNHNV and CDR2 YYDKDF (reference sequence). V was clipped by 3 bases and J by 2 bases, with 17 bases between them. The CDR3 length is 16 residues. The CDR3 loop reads CATSSFPRTTTYEQYF. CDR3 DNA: TGTGCCACCAGCAGTTTTCCTAGGACAACGACCTACGAGCAGTACTTC.

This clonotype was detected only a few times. The CDR3 DNA sequence: TGCAGTGCCCCCCGGGTCCCCTCCCGCAATGAGCAGTTCTTC. Protein sequence: CSAPRVPSRNEQFF. V and J are TRBV20-1 and TRBJ2-1; D uncertain. There are 14 residues in the CDR3. V was pared by 6 bases and J by 6 bases, with 18 bases between. Germline values: CDR1 DFQATT, CDR2 SNEGSKA (reference sequence).

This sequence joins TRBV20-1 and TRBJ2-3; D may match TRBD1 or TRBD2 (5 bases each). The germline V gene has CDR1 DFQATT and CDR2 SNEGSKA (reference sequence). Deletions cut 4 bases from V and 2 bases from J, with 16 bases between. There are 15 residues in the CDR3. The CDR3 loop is CSANRDAGTTDTQYF. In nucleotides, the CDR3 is TGCAGTGCTAACCGGGACGCCGGAACCACAGATACGCAGTATTTT.

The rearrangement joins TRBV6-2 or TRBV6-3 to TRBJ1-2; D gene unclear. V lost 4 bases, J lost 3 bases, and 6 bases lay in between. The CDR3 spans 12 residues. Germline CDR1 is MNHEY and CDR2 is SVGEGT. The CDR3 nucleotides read TGTGCCAGCAGTTGGAGTCACTATGGCTACACCTTC. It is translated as CASSWSHYGYTF.

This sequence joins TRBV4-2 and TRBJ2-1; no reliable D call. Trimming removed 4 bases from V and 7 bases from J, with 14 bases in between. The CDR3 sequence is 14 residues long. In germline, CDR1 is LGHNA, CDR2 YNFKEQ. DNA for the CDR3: TGTGCCAGCAGCCGGCTCTTGGGGTCAAATGAGCAGTTCTTC. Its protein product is CASSRLLGSNEQFF.

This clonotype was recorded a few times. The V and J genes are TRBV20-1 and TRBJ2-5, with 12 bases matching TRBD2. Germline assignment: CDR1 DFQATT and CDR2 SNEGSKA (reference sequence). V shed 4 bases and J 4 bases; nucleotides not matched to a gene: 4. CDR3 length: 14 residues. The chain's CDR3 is CSANLAGGLETQYF. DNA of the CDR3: TGCAGTGCTAACCTAGCGGGGGGGCTAGAGACCCAGTACTTC.

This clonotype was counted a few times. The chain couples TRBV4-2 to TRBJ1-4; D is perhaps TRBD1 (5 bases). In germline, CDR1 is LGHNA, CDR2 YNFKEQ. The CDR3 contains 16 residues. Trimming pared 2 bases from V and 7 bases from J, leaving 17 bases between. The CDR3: CASSQTRGGDREKLFF. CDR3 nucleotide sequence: TGTGCCAGCAGCCAAACTCGCGGGGGGGATCGTGAAAAACTGTTTTTT.

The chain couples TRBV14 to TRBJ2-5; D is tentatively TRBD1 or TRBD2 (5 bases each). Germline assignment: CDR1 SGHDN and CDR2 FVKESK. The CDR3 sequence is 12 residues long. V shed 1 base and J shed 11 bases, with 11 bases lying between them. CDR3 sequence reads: CASSQVRGRQYF. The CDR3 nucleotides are TGTGCCAGCAGCCAAGTCCGGGGACGGCAGTACTTC.

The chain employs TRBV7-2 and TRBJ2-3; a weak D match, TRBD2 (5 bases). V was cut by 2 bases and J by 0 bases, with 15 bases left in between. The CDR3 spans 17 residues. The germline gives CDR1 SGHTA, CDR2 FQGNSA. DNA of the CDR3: TGTGCCAGCAGCTTAACTCCGCGGGTGTTTAGCACAGATACGCAGTATTTT. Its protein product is CASSLTPRVFSTDTQYF.

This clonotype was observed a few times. The chain's CDR3 is CALELDTGELFF. The CDR3 DNA reads TGTGCCCTGGAGTTGGACACCGGGGAGCTGTTTTTT. This chain links TRBV7-9 with TRBJ2-2; D remains unclear. Trimming took off 11 bases at V and 3 bases at J, with 10 bases between the two ends. The CDR3 runs 12 residues. Germline V gives CDR1 SEHNR, CDR2 FQNEAQ (reference sequence). Filled out from reference TRBV7-9 and TRBJ2-2, the complete variable domain reads DTGVSQNPRHKITKRGQNVTFRCDPISEHNRLYWYRQTLGQGPEFLTYFQNEAQLEKSRLLSDRFSAERPKGSFSTLEIQRTEQGDSAMYLCALELDTGELFFGEGSRLTVL.

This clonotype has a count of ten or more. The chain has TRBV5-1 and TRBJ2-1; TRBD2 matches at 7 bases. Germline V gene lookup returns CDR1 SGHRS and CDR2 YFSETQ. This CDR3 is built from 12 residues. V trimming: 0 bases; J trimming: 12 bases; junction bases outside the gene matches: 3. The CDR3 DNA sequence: TGCGCCAGCAGCTTGGAGCGGGGATCGCAGTTCTTC. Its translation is CASSLERGSQFF.